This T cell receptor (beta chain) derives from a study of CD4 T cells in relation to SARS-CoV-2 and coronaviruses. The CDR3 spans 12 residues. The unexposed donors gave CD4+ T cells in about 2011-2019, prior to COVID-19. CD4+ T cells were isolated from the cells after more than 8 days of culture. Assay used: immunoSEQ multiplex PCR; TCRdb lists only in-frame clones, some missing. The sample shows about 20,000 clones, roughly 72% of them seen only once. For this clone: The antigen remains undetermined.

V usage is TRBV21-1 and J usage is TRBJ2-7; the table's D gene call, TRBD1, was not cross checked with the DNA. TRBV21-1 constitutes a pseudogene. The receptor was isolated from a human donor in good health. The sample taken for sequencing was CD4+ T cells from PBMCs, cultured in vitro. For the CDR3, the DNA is TGTGCCAGCAACCGCGACAGCTACGAGCAGTACTTC. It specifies CASNRDSYEQYF.